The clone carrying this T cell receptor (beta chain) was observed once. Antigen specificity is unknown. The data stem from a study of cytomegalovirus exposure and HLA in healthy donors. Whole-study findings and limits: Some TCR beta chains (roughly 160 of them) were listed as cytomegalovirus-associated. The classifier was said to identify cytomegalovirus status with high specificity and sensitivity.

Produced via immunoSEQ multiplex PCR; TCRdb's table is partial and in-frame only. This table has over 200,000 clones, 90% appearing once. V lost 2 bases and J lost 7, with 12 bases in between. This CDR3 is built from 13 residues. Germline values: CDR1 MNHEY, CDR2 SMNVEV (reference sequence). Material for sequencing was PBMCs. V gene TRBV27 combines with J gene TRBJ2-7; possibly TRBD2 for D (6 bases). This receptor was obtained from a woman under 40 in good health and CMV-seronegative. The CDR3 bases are TGTGCCAGCAGTTTAAGCGGGTCGGGGGAGCAGTACTTC. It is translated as CASSLSGSGEQYF.